The clone carrying this T cell receptor beta chain was seen repeatedly, ten times or more. Its antigen is not identified. The sample comes from a study of T cells in Graves' hyperthyroidism and ophthalmopathy. Regions amplified from RNA transcripts were the TCR beta CDR3 regions. An initial round of RT-PCR targeting the TCR CDR3 relied on the HTBI primer set. Each CDR3 protein is one row after TCRdb ran MiXCR on the multiplex PCR reads. The sample has roughly 530,000 distinct CDR3 sequences; 17% are singletons. Trimming removed 1 base from V and 6 bases from J, with 12 bases in between. Germline loops: CDR1 SGHTA, CDR2 FQGTGA. The CDR3 spans 14 residues. Regarding the study as a whole: Ophthalmopathy was model-predicted a median roughly six months pre-onset.

The source of this sequence is a woman in her late teens or twenties with Graves' ophthalmopathy. Input material: blood. The rearrangement links TRBV7-3 to TRBJ1-1, with D unclear. The CDR3, as DNA: TGTGCCAGCAGCTTAATGGGTAGGACCTCTGAAGCTTTCTTT. It translates to CASSLMGRTSEAFF. Full variable domain (remainder filled in from reference TRBV7-3 and TRBJ1-1): GAGVSQTPSNKVTEKGKYVELRCDPISGHTALYWYRQSLGQGPEFLIYFQGTGAADDSGLPNDRFFAVRPEGSVSTLKIQRTERGDSAVYLCASSLMGRTSEAFFGQGTRLTVV.